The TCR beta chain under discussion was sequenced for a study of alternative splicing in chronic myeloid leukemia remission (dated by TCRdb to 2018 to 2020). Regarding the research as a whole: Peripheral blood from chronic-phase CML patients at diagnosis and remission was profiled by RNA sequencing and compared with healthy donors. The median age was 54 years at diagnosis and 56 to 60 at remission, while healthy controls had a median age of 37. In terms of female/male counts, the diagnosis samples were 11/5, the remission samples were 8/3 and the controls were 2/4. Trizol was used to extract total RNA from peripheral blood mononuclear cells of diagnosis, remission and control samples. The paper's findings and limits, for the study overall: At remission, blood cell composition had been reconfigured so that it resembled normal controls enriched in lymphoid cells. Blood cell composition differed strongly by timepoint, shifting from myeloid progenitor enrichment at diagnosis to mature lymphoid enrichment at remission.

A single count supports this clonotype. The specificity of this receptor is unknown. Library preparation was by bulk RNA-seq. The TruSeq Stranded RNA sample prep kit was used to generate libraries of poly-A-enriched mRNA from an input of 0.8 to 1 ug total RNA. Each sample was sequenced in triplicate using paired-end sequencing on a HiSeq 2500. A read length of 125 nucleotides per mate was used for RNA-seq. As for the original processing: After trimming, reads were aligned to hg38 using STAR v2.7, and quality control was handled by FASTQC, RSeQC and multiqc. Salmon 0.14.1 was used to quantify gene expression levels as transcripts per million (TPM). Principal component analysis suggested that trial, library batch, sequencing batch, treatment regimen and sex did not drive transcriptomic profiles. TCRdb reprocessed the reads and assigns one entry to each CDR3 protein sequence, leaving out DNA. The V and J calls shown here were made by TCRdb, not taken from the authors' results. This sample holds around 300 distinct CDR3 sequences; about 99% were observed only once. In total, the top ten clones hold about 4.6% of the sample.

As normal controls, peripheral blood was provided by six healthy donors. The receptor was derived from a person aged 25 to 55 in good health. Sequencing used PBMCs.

CDR3 reads: CSVEDQGVYNEQFF. The V and J segments used are TRBV29-1 and TRBJ2-1; with no DNA, the TCRdb D assignment of TRBD1 cannot be verified. The germline V gene sets CDR1 to SQVTM and CDR2 to ANQGSEA. The CDR3 covers 14 residues, taking in both the cysteine and the phenylalanine. DNA was not recorded.